The text below deals with one TCR beta chain. Antigen unknown. These data originate in a study of T cell responses to AZD1222 COVID-19 vaccine. Study-wide findings and caveats: Spike-specific TCR breadth and depth were elevated following two AZD1222 doses. Donor demographics were predominantly white British with a female majority; clonal diversity may be underestimated.

Assay: immunoSEQ multiplex PCR; the TCRdb copy retains only in-frame clones and omits some. The profile shows about 110,000 clones, about 92% of them singletons. CDR1 is SGHNT and CDR2 is YYREEE in the germline V gene (reference sequence). V lost 0 bases and J 4 bases, leaving 10 bases between the germline ends. This CDR3 contains 15 residues. The clonotype was recovered from an adult in good health. Sequencing used peripheral blood, obtained on day 0 of MenACWY control vaccination. The chain joins TRBV5-4 to TRBJ1-4, with a tentative D call TRBD1 (5 bases). The CDR3 coding sequence is TGTGCCAGCAGCTTGGAGACAGAGGATAATGAAAAACTGTTTTTT. Protein sequence: CASSLETEDNEKLFF. Complete variable domain (other parts from reference TRBV5-4 and TRBJ1-4): ETGVTQSPTHLIKTRGQQVTLRCSSQSGHNTVSWYQQALGQGPQFIFQYYREEENGRGNFPPRFSGLQFPNYSSELNVNALELDDSALYLCASSLETEDNEKLFFGSGTQLSVL.